This T cell receptor beta chain was identified in a study of identical twins. This clonotype showed up just a few times. TCRdb reprocessed the 5' RACE reads via MiXCR and lists one record per CDR3 protein. The sample shows around 510,000 distinct CDR3 sequences, over 11% of them seen only once. This CDR3 contains 15 residues. J lost 3 bases, V lost 0 bases, and 3 bases had no gene match. Germline V CDR1 and CDR2: SGHRS, YFSETQ. These data were also filed under a second study, of yellow fever vaccine responses in identical twins.

The V gene is TRBV5-1, the J gene TRBJ2-7; TRBD2 agrees at 10 bases. The TCR sequence derives from a woman aged 18-29 years in good health. The sequencing input was CD4+ T cells sorted from blood. This CDR3 reads CASSLGVAGGYEQYF. In DNA form, the CDR3 reads TGCGCCAGCAGCTTGGGAGTAGCGGGAGGCTACGAGCAGTACTTC.